Listed below are T cell receptor beta chains from one sample, sequenced in a study of graft-versus-host responses after intestinal transplantation. Their antigens are not known. Produced via immunoSEQ multiplex PCR; TCRdb's table is partial and in-frame only. The sample lists tens of thousands of clones, 90% to 95% occurring once. This specimen was unstimulated CD4+ T cells sorted from spleen or lymph node cells, taken before transplant. The receptors were sampled from a human donor who was the organ donor for an intestinal transplant. Both conserved end residues are part of each CDR3. The D gene is left open where the match is weak. Some rows have no size entry. The others give once, few or many, or a class for an expanded clone.

CDR3 DNA: TGTGCCAGCAGCGCGGGACTAGCGGGGTTTGCCAGCTCCTACGAGCAGTACTTC
CDR3 protein: CASSAGLAGFASSYEQYF
D gene: TRBD2
V gene: TRBV5-4
J gene: TRBJ2-7
clone size: once

CDR3 DNA: TGTGCCAGCAGTGACCCAGGGGCTGGACAGACCCAGTACTTC
CDR3 protein: CASSDPGAGQTQYF
D gene: -
V gene: TRBV6-1
J gene: TRBJ2-5
clone size: -

CDR3 DNA: TGTGCCAGCAGCCCCGGGACAGGGAGGGACACTGAAGCTTTCTTT
CDR3 protein: CASSPGTGRDTEAFF
D gene: TRBD1
V gene: TRBV13
J gene: TRBJ1-1
clone size: few

CDR3 DNA: TGCGCCAGCAGTGATTACATAAGATCGCGAAAGATCTATGGCTACACCTTC
CDR3 protein: CASSDYIRSRKIYGYTF
D gene: -
V gene: TRBV10-1
J gene: TRBJ1-2
clone size: -

CDR3 DNA: TGCGCCAGCAGTCGACCGGACAGGGGGCCCCCCTGGCCCAGCTCTGGAAACACCATATATTTT
CDR3 protein: CASSRPDRGPPWPSSGNTIYF
D gene: TRBD1
V gene: TRBV23-1
J gene: TRBJ1-3
clone size: -

CDR3 DNA: TGTGCCAGCAGTGATACGCGGACAGGGATTAATGAGCAGTTCTTC
CDR3 protein: CASSDTRTGINEQFF
D gene: TRBD1
V gene: TRBV2
J gene: TRBJ2-1
clone size: -

CDR3 DNA: TGTGCCATCAGTGGGAAGGATACCTACGAGCAGTACTTC
CDR3 protein: CAISGKDTYEQYF
D gene: -
V gene: TRBV10-3
J gene: TRBJ2-7
clone size: -

CDR3 DNA: TGTGCCAGCAGCTTAGCGCGGAGGACAGGCCCGAACACTGAAGCTTTCTTT
CDR3 protein: CASSLARRTGPNTEAFF
D gene: TRBD1
V gene: TRBV7-9
J gene: TRBJ1-1
clone size: -

CDR3 DNA: TGCGCCAGCAGCTTGGTACAGCCTAGCACAGATACGCAGTATTTT
CDR3 protein: CASSLVQPSTDTQYF
D gene: -
V gene: TRBV5-1
J gene: TRBJ2-3
clone size: -

CDR3 DNA: TGTGCCAGCAGTTACTCGGGACAGGGTCGCGATCAGCCCCAGCATTTT
CDR3 protein: CASSYSGQGRDQPQHF
D gene: TRBD1
V gene: TRBV6-6
J gene: TRBJ1-5
clone size: -

CDR3 DNA: TGTGCCAGCAGCTCCACGGGACGAAACTACAATGAGCAGTTCTTC
CDR3 protein: CASSSTGRNYNEQFF
D gene: -
V gene: TRBV5-6
J gene: TRBJ2-1
clone size: -

CDR3 DNA: TGTGCCAGCAGCCGACCGGACGAGCAGTACTTC
CDR3 protein: CASSRPDEQYF
D gene: -
V gene: TRBV5-5
J gene: TRBJ2-7
clone size: -

CDR3 DNA: TGTGCCAGCAGCCTTTCCGGCCCCCAAGAGACCCAGTACTTC
CDR3 protein: CASSLSGPQETQYF
D gene: -
V gene: TRBV7-3
J gene: TRBJ2-5
clone size: -

CDR3 DNA: TGTGCCAGCAGTTCAACCAACTCTGGAAACACCATATATTTT
CDR3 protein: CASSSTNSGNTIYF
D gene: -
V gene: TRBV27
J gene: TRBJ1-3
clone size: -

CDR3 DNA: TGTGCCAGCAGTGAAAGAAGCGACGGGACTAGCGGGCCCCGGGGTACGGGGACCCAGTACTTC
CDR3 protein: CASSERSDGTSGPRGTGTQYF
D gene: TRBD2
V gene: TRBV2
J gene: TRBJ2-5
clone size: -

CDR3 DNA: TGTGCCAGCAGCTTAGGCCCTTCAAGGGAGCAGTACTTC
CDR3 protein: CASSLGPSREQYF
D gene: -
V gene: TRBV7-3
J gene: TRBJ2-7
clone size: -

CDR3 DNA: TGTGCCAGCAGCTTGGGGGATAGGGCGGGGCGACCTAGCACAGATACGCAGTATTTT
CDR3 protein: CASSLGDRAGRPSTDTQYF
D gene: -
V gene: TRBV5-4
J gene: TRBJ2-3
clone size: -

CDR3 DNA: TGTGCCAGCAGCTCCGTAGCCGGGGGTGGCTACACCTTC
CDR3 protein: CASSSVAGGGYTF
D gene: -
V gene: TRBV7-9
J gene: TRBJ1-2
clone size: -

CDR3 DNA: TGTGCCAGTAGTATAAGTAAGGCCCTCTCCTACAATGAGCAGTTCTTC
CDR3 protein: CASSISKALSYNEQFF
D gene: -
V gene: TRBV19
J gene: TRBJ2-1
clone size: -

CDR3 DNA: TGTGCCAGCAGGGCCCGAAAGGTGTGGGGCGAGCAGTACTTC
CDR3 protein: CASRARKVWGEQYF
D gene: -
V gene: TRBV5-6
J gene: TRBJ2-7
clone size: -

CDR3 DNA: TGTGCCAGCAGGCGACAGGGAGGCACCGGGGAGCTGTTTTTT
CDR3 protein: CASRRQGGTGELFF
D gene: -
V gene: TRBV7-2
J gene: TRBJ2-2
clone size: -

CDR3 DNA: TGTGCCAGCAGCTTCGACAGGAAAAATTCACCCCTCCACTTT
CDR3 protein: CASSFDRKNSPLHF
D gene: -
V gene: TRBV7-9
J gene: TRBJ1-6
clone size: once

CDR3 DNA: TGTGCCAGCAGCTTAGGAGACAGGGACCAAGAGACCCAGTACTTC
CDR3 protein: CASSLGDRDQETQYF
D gene: TRBD1
V gene: TRBV11-2
J gene: TRBJ2-5
clone size: -

CDR3 DNA: TGCAGCGTTGCCAGGGGCCCTAATGAAAAACTGTTTTTT
CDR3 protein: CSVARGPNEKLFF
D gene: -
V gene: TRBV29-1
J gene: TRBJ1-4
clone size: -

CDR3 DNA: TGCGCCAGCAGCTTGGATCGTGCGATCGGAAACACCATATATTTT
CDR3 protein: CASSLDRAIGNTIYF
D gene: -
V gene: TRBV5-1
J gene: TRBJ1-3
clone size: once

CDR3 DNA: TGCGCCAGCAGCCAAGTACAGGTTGGCAGCAATCAGCCCCAGCATTTT
CDR3 protein: CASSQVQVGSNQPQHF
D gene: -
V gene: TRBV4-1
J gene: TRBJ1-5
clone size: -

CDR3 DNA: TGTGCCAGCAGCTTAGTAGTAGCGGGGACTAGTACCGGGGAGCTGTTTTTT
CDR3 protein: CASSLVVAGTSTGELFF
D gene: TRBD2
V gene: TRBV11-2
J gene: TRBJ2-2
clone size: -

CDR3 DNA: TGTGCCACCAGCAGAAATTCGGGATTTCAAGAGACCCAGTACTTC
CDR3 protein: CATSRNSGFQETQYF
D gene: -
V gene: TRBV15
J gene: TRBJ2-5
clone size: -

CDR3 DNA: TGTGCCACCAGCAGAGGCGCCCGTGAGAACACTGAAGCTTTCTTT
CDR3 protein: CATSRGARENTEAFF
D gene: -
V gene: TRBV15
J gene: TRBJ1-1
clone size: once